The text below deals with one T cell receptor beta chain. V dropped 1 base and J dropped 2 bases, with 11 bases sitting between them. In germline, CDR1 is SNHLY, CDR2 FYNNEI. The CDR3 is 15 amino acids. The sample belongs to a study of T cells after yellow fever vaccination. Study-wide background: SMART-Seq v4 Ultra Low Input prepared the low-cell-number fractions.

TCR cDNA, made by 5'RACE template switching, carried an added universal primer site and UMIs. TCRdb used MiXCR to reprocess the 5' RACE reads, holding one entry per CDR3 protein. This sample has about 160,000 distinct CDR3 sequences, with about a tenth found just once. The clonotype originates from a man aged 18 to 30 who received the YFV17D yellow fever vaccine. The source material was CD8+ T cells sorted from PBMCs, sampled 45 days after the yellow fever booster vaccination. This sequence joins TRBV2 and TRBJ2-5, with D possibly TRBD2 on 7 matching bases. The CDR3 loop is CASSEEGGGQETQYF. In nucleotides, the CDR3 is TGTGCCAGCAGTGAAGAGGGGGGAGGGCAAGAGACCCAGTACTTC. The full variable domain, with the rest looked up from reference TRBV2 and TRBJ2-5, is EPEVTQTPSHQVTQMGQEVILRCVPISNHLYFYWYRQILGQKVEFLVSFYNNEISEKSEIFDDQFSVERPDGSNFTLKIRSTKLEDSAMYFCASSEEGGGQETQYFGPGTRLLVL.